A selection of T cell receptor beta chains follows, all from one sample in a study of blood T cell repertoires in COVID-19. Sequencing was performed with immunoSEQ multiplex PCR; in TCRdb, only in-frame clones are kept and a portion is missing. The sample includes 300,000 to 500,000 clones, approximately 87% seen only once; the top ten take around 0.97%. The sample consisted of PBMCs or T cells enriched from blood (not recorded which). The receptors originated from a woman in her twenties or thirties with acute COVID-19. CDR3s include the opening cysteine and the closing phenylalanine or tryptophan. A D gene is named only where the DNA matches it firmly. Expanded clones are given a class, and other clones once, few, many or no size at all.

D gene,clone size,J gene,V gene,CDR3 length,CDR3 DNA,CDR3 protein
.,.,TRBJ1-2,TRBV7-2,14,TGTGCCAGCAGCTTAGGGCCGGTAGGGGTCGGCTACACCTTC,CASSLGPVGVGYTF
.,.,TRBJ2-1,TRBV7-3,16,TGTGCCAGCAGCTTAACGGGCAGGGGAATAGACAATGAGCAGTTCTTC,CASSLTGRGIDNEQFF
.,few,TRBJ2-7,TRBV2,14,TGTGCCAGCAGTGCGGCGGAACAAGAATACGAGCAGTACTTC,CASSAAEQEYEQYF
TRBD1,.,TRBJ1-2,TRBV18,15,TGTGCCAGCTCACCAGGGGACAGGGAAGTAGATGGCTACACCTTC,CASSPGDREVDGYTF
TRBD1,.,TRBJ2-1,TRBV5-1,16,TGCGCCAGCAGCTTACTTACAGGGGCCTCCTACAATGAGCAGTTCTTC,CASSLLTGASYNEQFF
TRBD2,.,TRBJ2-7,TRBV27,14,TGTGCCAGCAGTCGTAGCGGGGGGACCTACGAGCAGTACTTC,CASSRSGGTYEQYF
.,.,TRBJ2-3,TRBV12-3/TRBV12-4,13,TGTGCCAGCAGCACGGACAGAACAGATACGCAGTATTTT,CASSTDRTDTQYF
.,.,TRBJ2-7,TRBV21-1,16,TGTGCCAGCAGCAAAGGTGGACTAGCGGGGAGTTACGAGCAGTACTTC,CASSKGGLAGSYEQYF
TRBD1,.,TRBJ1-1,TRBV29-1,17,TGCAGCGTTTTAAGGGACAGGGGCCCCCGCCTGAACACTGAAGCTTTCTTT,CSVLRDRGPRLNTEAFF
.,.,TRBJ1-1,TRBV5-1,15,TGCGCCAGCAGCCTCGGTTACAGGGTGAACACTGAAGCTTTCTTT,CASSLGYRVNTEAFF
.,.,TRBJ1-1,TRBV19,11,TGTGCCAGTAGTATAGGACACCTCACCTTCTTT,CASSIGHLTFF
.,once,TRBJ1-1,TRBV12-3/TRBV12-4,12,TGTGCCAGCAGTTTGGGGCAGATTGAAGCTTTCTTT,CASSLGQIEAFF
TRBD2,.,TRBJ2-3,TRBV7-3,16,TGTGCCAGCAGCTCTGGACTAGCGGGGCGCACAGATACGCAGTATTTT,CASSSGLAGRTDTQYF
.,.,TRBJ1-1,TRBV19,17,TGTGCCAGTAGTGGCGAAAACCGGGAGCTCCGGAACACTGAAGCTTTCTTT,CASSGENRELRNTEAFF
TRBD1,.,TRBJ1-2,TRBV5-5,14,TGTGCCAGCAGCCCAAGACAGGGCCACTATGGCTACACCTTC,CASSPRQGHYGYTF